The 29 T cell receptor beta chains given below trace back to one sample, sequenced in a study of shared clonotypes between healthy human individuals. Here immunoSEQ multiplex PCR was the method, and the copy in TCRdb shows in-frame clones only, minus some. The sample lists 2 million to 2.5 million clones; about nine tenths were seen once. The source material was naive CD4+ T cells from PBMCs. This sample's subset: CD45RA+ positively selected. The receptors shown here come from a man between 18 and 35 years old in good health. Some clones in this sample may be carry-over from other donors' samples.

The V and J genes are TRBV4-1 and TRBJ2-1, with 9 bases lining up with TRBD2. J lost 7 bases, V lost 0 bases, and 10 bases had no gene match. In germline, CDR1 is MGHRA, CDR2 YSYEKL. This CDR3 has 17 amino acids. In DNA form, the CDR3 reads TGCGCCAGCAGCCAAGATCCAGGCGGGAGGGCCAGGAATGAGCAGTTCTTC. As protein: CASSQDPGGRARNEQFF.

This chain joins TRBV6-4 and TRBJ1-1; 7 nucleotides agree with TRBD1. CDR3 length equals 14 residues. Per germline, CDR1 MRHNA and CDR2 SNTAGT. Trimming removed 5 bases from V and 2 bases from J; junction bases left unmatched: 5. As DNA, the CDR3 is TGTGCCAGCAGTATGACAGGGACCAACACTGAAGCTTTCTTT. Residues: CASSMTGTNTEAFF.

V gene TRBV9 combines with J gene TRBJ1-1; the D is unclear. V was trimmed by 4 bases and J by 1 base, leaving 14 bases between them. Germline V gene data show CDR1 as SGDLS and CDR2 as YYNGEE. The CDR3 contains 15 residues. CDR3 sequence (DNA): TGTGCCAGCAGCCCAGCCTTGGGGAGGAACACTGAAGCTTTCTTT. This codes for CASSPALGRNTEAFF.

In nucleotides, the CDR3 is TGTGCCGCCTGGGAGGGGAACGGGGAGCTGTTTTTT. Protein: CAAWEGNGELFF. J is TRBJ2-2 and V is TRBV6-1; 7 bases agree with TRBD2. V shed 11 bases, J shed 7 bases, and the junction held 7 bases outside the gene matches. The CDR3 extends over 12 amino acids. CDR1 MNHNS and CDR2 SASEGT come from the germline V gene.

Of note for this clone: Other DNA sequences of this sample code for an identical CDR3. The CDR3 DNA sequence: TGTGCCAGCAGCGACGGCACTAGCACAGATACGCAGTATTTT. This encodes CASSDGTSTDTQYF. This chain joins TRBV7-3 and TRBJ2-3, with D unclear. Germline CDR1 SGHTA, CDR2 FQGTGA. Deletions cut 5 bases from V and 0 bases from J, with 9 bases between. The CDR3 contains 14 residues.

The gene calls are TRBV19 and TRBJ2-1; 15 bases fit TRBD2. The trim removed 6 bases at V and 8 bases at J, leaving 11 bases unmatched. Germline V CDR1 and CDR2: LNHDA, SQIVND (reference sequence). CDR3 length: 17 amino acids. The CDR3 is CASSQGLAGGPLYEQFF. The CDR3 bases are TGTGCCAGTAGCCAAGGACTAGCGGGAGGGCCTCTGTATGAGCAGTTCTTC.

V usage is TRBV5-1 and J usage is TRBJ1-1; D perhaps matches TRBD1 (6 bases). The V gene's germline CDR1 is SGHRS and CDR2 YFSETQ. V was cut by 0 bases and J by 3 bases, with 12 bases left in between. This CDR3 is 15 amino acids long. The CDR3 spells CASSLAPRGDTEAFF. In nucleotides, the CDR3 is TGCGCCAGCAGCTTGGCACCAAGGGGGGACACTGAAGCTTTCTTT.

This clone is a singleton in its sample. Written as DNA, the CDR3 is TGTGCCAGCAGAACTGGGCTCCCCGGGGAGCTGTTTTTT. Protein sequence: CASRTGLPGELFF. This sequence joins TRBV28 and TRBJ2-2; no definite D call. CDR1 and CDR2 from the germline V gene are MDHEN and SYDVKM. The CDR3 is 13 residues long. With 6 bases removed from V and 6 bases from J, the gap between germline ends came to 11 bases.

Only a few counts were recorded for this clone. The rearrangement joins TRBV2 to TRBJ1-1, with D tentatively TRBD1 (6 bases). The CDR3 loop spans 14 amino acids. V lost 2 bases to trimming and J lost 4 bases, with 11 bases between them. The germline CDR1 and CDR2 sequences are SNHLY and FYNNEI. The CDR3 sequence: CASSERVGGTEAFF. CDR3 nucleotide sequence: TGTGCCAGCAGTGAAAGAGTAGGGGGCACTGAAGCTTTCTTT. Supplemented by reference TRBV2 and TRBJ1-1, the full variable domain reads EPEVTQTPSHQVTQMGQEVILRCVPISNHLYFYWYRQILGQKVEFLVSFYNNEISEKSEIFDDQFSVERPDGSNFTLKIRSTKLEDSAMYFCASSERVGGTEAFFGQGTRLTVV.

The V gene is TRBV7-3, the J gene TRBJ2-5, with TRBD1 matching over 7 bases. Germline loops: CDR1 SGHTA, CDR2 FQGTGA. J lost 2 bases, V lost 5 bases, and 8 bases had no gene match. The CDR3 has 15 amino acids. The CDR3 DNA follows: TGTGCCAGCAGCCGGCAGACAGGGATTCAAGAGACCCAGTACTTC. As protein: CASSRQTGIQETQYF.

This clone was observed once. The CDR3 here is CASSATVAYNEQFF. CDR3 nucleotides: TGTGCCAGCAGCGCGACGGTAGCCTACAATGAGCAGTTCTTC. The chain uses TRBV9 and TRBJ2-1; D gene uncertain. CDR1 and CDR2 (germline): SGDLS, YYNGEE. V lost 3 bases and J 2 bases, leaving 9 bases between the germline ends. The CDR3 totals 14 residues.

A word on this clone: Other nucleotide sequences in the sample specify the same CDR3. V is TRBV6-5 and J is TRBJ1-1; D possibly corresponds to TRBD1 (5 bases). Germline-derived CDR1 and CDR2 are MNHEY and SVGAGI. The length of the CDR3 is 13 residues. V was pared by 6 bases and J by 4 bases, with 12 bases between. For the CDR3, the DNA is TGTGCCAGCAGAGGGCAGGGCGGCACTGAAGCTTTCTTT. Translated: CASRGQGGTEAFF.

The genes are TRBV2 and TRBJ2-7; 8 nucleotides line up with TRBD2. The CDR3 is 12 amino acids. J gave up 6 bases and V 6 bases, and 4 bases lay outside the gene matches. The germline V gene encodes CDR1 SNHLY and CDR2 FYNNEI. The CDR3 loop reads CASRLAEAEQYF. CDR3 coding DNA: TGTGCCAGCAGACTAGCGGAGGCCGAGCAGTACTTC.

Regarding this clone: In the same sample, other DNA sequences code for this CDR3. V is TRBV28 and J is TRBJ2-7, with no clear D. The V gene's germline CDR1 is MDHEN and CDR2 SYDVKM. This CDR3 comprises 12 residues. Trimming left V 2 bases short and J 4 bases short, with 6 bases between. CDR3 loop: CASSLNGYEQYF. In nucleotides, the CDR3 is TGTGCCAGCAGTTTAAATGGGTACGAGCAGTACTTC.

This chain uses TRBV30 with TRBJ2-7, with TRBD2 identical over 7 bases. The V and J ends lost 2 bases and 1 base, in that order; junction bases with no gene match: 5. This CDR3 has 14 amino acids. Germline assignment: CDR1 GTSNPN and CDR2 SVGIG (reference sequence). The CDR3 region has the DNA TGTGCCTGGAGTCAGTCTAGCGGATCCTACGAGCAGTACTTC. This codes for CAWSQSSGSYEQYF.

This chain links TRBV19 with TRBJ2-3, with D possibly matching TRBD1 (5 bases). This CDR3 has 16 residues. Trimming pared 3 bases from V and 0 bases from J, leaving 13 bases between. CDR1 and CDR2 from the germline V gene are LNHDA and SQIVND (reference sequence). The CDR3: CASSIQGRWSTDTQYF. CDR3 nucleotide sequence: TGTGCCAGTAGTATTCAGGGCCGTTGGAGCACAGATACGCAGTATTTT.

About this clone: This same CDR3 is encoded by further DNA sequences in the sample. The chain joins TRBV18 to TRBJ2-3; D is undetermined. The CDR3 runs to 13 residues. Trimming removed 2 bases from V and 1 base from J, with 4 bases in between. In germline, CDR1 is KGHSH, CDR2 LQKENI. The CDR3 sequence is CASSPVGTDTQYF. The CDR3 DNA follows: TGTGCCAGCTCACCAGTGGGCACAGATACGCAGTATTTT.

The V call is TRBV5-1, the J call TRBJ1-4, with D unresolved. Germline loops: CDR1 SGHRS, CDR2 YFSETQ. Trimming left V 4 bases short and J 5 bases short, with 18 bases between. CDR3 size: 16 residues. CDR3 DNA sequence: TGCGCCAGCAGCGGCCTATGGATGGGCCGAAATGAAAAACTGTTTTTT. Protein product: CASSGLWMGRNEKLFF.

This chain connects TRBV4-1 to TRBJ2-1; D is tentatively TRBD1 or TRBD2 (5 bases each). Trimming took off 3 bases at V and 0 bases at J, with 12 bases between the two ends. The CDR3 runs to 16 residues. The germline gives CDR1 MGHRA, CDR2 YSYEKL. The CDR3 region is CASSQGPGSSYNEQFF. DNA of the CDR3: TGCGCCAGCAGCCAGGGGCCGGGGAGCTCCTACAATGAGCAGTTCTTC.

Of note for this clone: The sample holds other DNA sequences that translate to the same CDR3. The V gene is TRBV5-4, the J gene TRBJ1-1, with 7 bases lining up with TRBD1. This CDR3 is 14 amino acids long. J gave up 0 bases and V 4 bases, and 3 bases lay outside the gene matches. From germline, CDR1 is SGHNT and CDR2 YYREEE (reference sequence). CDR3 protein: CASSPGGVNTEAFF. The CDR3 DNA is TGTGCCAGCAGCCCAGGGGGGGTGAACACTGAAGCTTTCTTT.

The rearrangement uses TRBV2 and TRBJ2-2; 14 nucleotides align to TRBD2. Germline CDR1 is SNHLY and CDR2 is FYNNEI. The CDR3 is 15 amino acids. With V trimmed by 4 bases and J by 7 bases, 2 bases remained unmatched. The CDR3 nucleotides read TGTGCCAGCAGTGGACTAGCGGGAGGGTTCGGGGAGCTGTTTTTT. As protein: CASSGLAGGFGELFF.

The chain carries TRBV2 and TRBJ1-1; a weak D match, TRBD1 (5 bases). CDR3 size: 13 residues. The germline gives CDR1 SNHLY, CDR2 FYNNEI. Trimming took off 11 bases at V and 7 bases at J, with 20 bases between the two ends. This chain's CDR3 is CAGTQFEAGEAFF. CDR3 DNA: TGTGCCGGGACTCAATTTGAGGCGGGTGAAGCTTTCTTT.

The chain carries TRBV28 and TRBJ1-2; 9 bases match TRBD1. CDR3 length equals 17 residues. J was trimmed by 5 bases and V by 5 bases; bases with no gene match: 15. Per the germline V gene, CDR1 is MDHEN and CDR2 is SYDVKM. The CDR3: CASSRTGTGLRGYGYTF. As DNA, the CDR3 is TGTGCCAGCAGTCGTACCGGGACAGGGCTTAGGGGTTATGGCTACACCTTC.

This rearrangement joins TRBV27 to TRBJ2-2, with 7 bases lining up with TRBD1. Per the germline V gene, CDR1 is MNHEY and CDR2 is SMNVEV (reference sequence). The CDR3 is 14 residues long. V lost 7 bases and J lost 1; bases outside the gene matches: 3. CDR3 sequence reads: CASKQGRNTGELFF. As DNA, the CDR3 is TGTGCCAGCAAACAGGGGAGGAACACCGGGGAGCTGTTTTTT.

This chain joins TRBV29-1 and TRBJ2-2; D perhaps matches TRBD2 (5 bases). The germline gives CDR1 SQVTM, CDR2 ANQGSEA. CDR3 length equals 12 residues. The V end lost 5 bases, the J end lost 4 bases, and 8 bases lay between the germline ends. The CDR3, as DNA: TGCAGCGTTCGGGGTTTCACCGGGGAGCTGTTTTTT. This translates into CSVRGFTGELFF.

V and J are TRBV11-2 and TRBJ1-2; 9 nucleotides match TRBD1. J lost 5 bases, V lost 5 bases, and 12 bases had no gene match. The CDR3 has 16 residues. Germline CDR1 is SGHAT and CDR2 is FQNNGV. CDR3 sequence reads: CASSPGTGPEGYGYTF. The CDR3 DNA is TGTGCCAGCAGCCCCGGGACAGGGCCAGAAGGGTATGGCTACACCTTC.

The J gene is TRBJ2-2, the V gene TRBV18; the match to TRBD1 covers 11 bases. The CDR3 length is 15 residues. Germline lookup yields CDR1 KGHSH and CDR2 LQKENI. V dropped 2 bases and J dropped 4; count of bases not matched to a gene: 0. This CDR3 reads CASSPGTGGTGELFF. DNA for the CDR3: TGTGCCAGCTCACCAGGGACAGGGGGCACCGGGGAGCTGTTTTTT.

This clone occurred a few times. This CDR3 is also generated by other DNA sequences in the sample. CDR3: CASSPEETQYF. CDR3 bases: TGTGCCAGCTCACCGGAAGAGACCCAGTACTTC. The chain carries TRBV18 and TRBJ2-5; D unresolved. Per germline, CDR1 KGHSH and CDR2 LQKENI. This CDR3 comprises 11 residues. V gave up 3 bases and J gave up 3 bases, with 2 bases separating them.

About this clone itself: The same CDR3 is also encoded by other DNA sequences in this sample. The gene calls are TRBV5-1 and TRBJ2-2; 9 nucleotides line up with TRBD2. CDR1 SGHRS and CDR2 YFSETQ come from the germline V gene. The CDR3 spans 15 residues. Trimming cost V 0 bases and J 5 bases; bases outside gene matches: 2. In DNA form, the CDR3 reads TGCGCCAGCAGCTTGGGACTAGCGGATACCGGGGAGCTGTTTTTT. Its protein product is CASSLGLADTGELFF.